These 2 T cell receptor beta chains share one sample of origin, sequenced in a study of blood T cell repertoires in COVID-19. Using immunoSEQ multiplex PCR, the repertoire was profiled, and TCRdb retains in-frame clones only, with some absent. The sample has 140,000 to 150,000 clones, around 83% seen once; the top ten hold approximately 5.7%. The sequenced sample consisted of PBMCs or T cells enriched from blood (not recorded which). Every receptor here comes from a woman in her forties or fifties who had been exposed to COVID-19.

V and J are TRBV6-5 and TRBJ1-2, with a tentative D call TRBD1 (5 bases). V dropped 9 bases and J dropped 5 bases, with 16 bases sitting between them. Germline lookup yields CDR1 MNHEY and CDR2 SVGAGI. CDR3 length equals 13 residues. DNA for the CDR3: TGTGCCAGGTCGGCCAGGGTAGGGTATGGCTACACCTTC. Residues: CARSARVGYGYTF.

This sequence joins TRBV10-2 and TRBJ2-3; 8 positions agree with TRBD1. The ends lost 0 bases at V and 5 bases at J; junction bases unmatched: 7. CDR1 and CDR2 from the germline V gene are WSHSY and SAAADI. This CDR3 contains 16 residues. The CDR3 DNA sequence: TGCGCCAGCAGTGAGTCTTGGCAGGGGGCAATAGATACGCAGTATTTT. It translates to CASSESWQGAIDTQYF.